A selection of T cell receptor beta chains follows, all from one sample in a study of T cells in Graves' hyperthyroidism and ophthalmopathy. TCRdb re-analysed the multiplex PCR reads in MiXCR, keeping a single row per CDR3 protein. The table includes roughly 200,000 distinct CDR3 sequences, around 18% detected once. Input material: blood. The receptors come from a man aged 40-49 years with Graves' hyperthyroidism. Both conserved end residues are part of each CDR3. D genes are given only for firm matches. Size is omitted from some rows. Given values are once, few, many or a class for expanded clones.

V gene	J gene	clone size	D gene	CDR3 protein	CDR3 DNA
TRBV7-2	TRBJ2-2	.	TRBD1	CASRGTATGELFF	TGTGCCAGCAGGGGGACAGCCACCGGGGAGCTGTTTTTT
TRBV28	TRBJ1-3	many	TRBD1	CASSLLGDRGSSGNTIYF	TGTGCCAGCAGTTTATTAGGAGACAGGGGGAGCTCTGGAAACACCATATATTTT
TRBV7-9	TRBJ1-4	.	.	CASSFQIEKLFF	TGTGCCAGCAGCTTCCAGATTGAAAAACTGTTTTTT
TRBV3-1	TRBJ2-5	many	.	CASSQGETQYF	TGTGCCAGCAGCCAAGGAGAGACCCAGTACTTC
TRBV20-1	TRBJ2-2	.	TRBD2	CSARTSGGLFF	TGCAGTGCTAGAACTAGCGGGGGGCTGTTTTTT
TRBV5-1	TRBJ1-6	.	TRBD1	CASSSDRGFAALHF	TGCGCCAGCAGCTCGGACAGGGGGTTCGCGGCCCTCCACTTT
TRBV7-2	TRBJ2-7	many	.	CASSLDRAGLYEQYF	TGTGCCAGCAGCTTAGACAGGGCGGGTCTCTACGAGCAGTACTTC
TRBV4-2	TRBJ1-4	few	TRBD1	CASNSTGVGGKLFF	TGTGCCAGCAACTCCACAGGGGTCGGGGGGAAACTGTTTTTT
TRBV12-3/TRBV12-4	TRBJ2-1	many	TRBD1	CASSSGSGTGGLNEQFF	TGTGCCAGCAGTTCAGGATCCGGGACAGGGGGTTTGAATGAGCAGTTCTTC
TRBV2	TRBJ1-2	many	TRBD1	CASRGGQGDGYTF	TGTGCCAGCAGAGGGGGACAGGGGGACGGCTACACCTTC
TRBV2	TRBJ2-3	.	TRBD2	CASSDEAGGQDTQYF	TGTGCCAGCAGTGATGAAGCGGGGGGGCAAGATACGCAGTATTTT
TRBV10-3	TRBJ2-2	.	TRBD1	CAIKGGQGFDGELFF	TGTGCCATCAAAGGAGGACAGGGATTTGACGGGGAGCTGTTTTTT
TRBV7-8	TRBJ2-7	many	TRBD1	CASSSGTGAYEQYF	TGTGCCAGCAGCTCCGGGACAGGGGCCTACGAGCAGTACTTC
TRBV7-2	TRBJ2-7	.	.	CASSLARGLTYEQYF	TGTGCCAGCAGCTTAGCCCGGGGGTTGACCTACGAGCAGTACTTC
TRBV7-9	TRBJ1-3	.	.	CASSSGDNDFVYF	TGTGCCAGCAGCTCGGGGGACAACGACTTCGTATATTTT
TRBV20-1	TRBJ1-4	few	.	CSARDRRREKLFF	TGCAGTGCTAGAGATCGGAGGCGTGAAAAACTGTTTTTT
TRBV5-5	TRBJ1-5	few	.	CASSLGAGINQPQHF	TGTGCCAGCAGCCTTGGAGCCGGAATCAATCAGCCCCAGCATTTT
TRBV20-1	TRBJ1-6	.	.	CNARVSTEIHYNSPLHF	TGCAATGCTAGAGTTAGTACAGAAATACACTATAATTCACCCCTCCACTTT
TRBV5-5	TRBJ2-5	.	TRBD1	CASSSRDRYQETQYF	TGTGCCAGCAGCTCTAGGGACAGGTACCAAGAGACCCAGTACTTC
TRBV18	TRBJ2-1	few	TRBD1	CASSPLTGVAYNEQFF	TGTGCCAGCTCACCATTGACAGGGGTTGCTTACAATGAGCAGTTCTTC
TRBV15	TRBJ2-5	.	TRBD1	CATSRGRDLDRAETQYF	TGTGCCACCAGCAGAGGTAGAGATTTGGACAGGGCGGAGACCCAGTACTTC
TRBV5-6	TRBJ2-6	.	.	CATRKSGANVLTF	TGTGCCACTCGAAAGTCCGGGGCCAACGTCCTGACTTTC
TRBV6-5	TRBJ1-6	many	.	CASSYSSGIDSPLHF	TGTGCCAGCAGTTACTCGTCGGGGATAGATTCACCCCTCCACTTT
TRBV29-1	TRBJ2-7	.	.	CSGRQSYEQYF	TGCAGCGGACGACAGAGCTACGAGCAGTACTTC
TRBV7-8	TRBJ2-1	many	TRBD2	CASTAGGRYNEQFF	TGTGCCAGCACGGCGGGGGGGCGCTACAATGAGCAGTTCTTC
TRBV19	TRBJ1-6	.	.	CASSAGHYNSPLHF	TGTGCCAGTAGTGCGGGACACTATAATTCACCCCTCCACTTT
TRBV11-2	TRBJ1-2	once	.	CASSLASGFTYGYTF	TGTGCCAGCAGCTTAGCGTCGGGATTTACCTATGGCTACACCTTC
TRBV28	TRBJ2-5	many	TRBD1	CASRDDRGKETQYF	TGTGCCAGCAGGGACGACAGGGGTAAAGAGACCCAGTACTTC
TRBV29-1	TRBJ2-3	many	.	CSVNTGGGTDTQYF	TGCAGCGTAAACACCGGTGGGGGCACAGATACGCAGTATTTT
TRBV10-3	TRBJ2-7	many	.	CAISSVGRYYEQYF	TGTGCCATCTCGAGTGTTGGCAGGTACTACGAGCAGTACTTC
TRBV29-1	TRBJ1-1	many	TRBD1	CSVGVEAGGGWGTEAFF	TGCAGCGTTGGGGTCGAGGCAGGGGGCGGATGGGGTACTGAAGCTTTCTTT
TRBV7-2	TRBJ1-5	many	.	CASSLGQSNQPQHF	TGTGCCAGCAGCCTAGGACAGAGCAATCAGCCCCAGCATTTT
TRBV11-2	TRBJ2-7	.	TRBD2	CASSRLAGSAQYF	TGTGCCAGCAGCCGACTAGCGGGGAGCGCGCAGTACTTC
TRBV6-1	TRBJ1-4	.	.	CASTRGVRANEKLFF	TGTGCCAGCACCAGAGGTGTTAGAGCAAATGAAAAACTGTTTTTT
TRBV7-2	TRBJ2-3	.	.	CASSQPPIHSGGATDTQYF	TGCGCCAGCAGCCAGCCACCCATTCACAGTGGTGGAGCGACAGATACGCAGTATTTT
TRBV28	TRBJ2-2	.	TRBD2	CASSQGTSGGKDTGELFF	TGTGCCAGCAGCCAGGGGACTAGCGGGGGGAAAGACACCGGGGAGCTGTTTTTT
TRBV30	TRBJ1-2	many	.	CAWSDGRGGGNGYTF	TGTGCCTGGAGTGACGGCCGGGGAGGAGGTAATGGCTACACCTTC
TRBV11-2	TRBJ1-1	.	.	CASIRAAMNTEAFF	TGTGCCAGCATCCGGGCAGCCATGAACACTGAAGCTTTCTTT
TRBV24-1	TRBJ2-6	few	.	CATSDFRGGRISGANVLTF	TGTGCCACCAGTGACTTTAGGGGGGGTAGAATCTCTGGGGCCAACGTCCTGACTTTC
TRBV5-1	TRBJ1-1	.	.	CASSLFGNTEAFF	TGCGCCAGCAGCTTGTTCGGGAACACTGAAGCTTTCTTT
TRBV7-2	TRBJ2-3	.	TRBD1	CASSTTGTGGRTDTQYF	TGTGCCAGCAGCACTACCGGGACAGGGGGCCGGACAGATACGCAGTATTTT
TRBV5-1	TRBJ2-2	.	.	CASSLSSTGNTGELFF	TGCGCCAGCAGCTTGTCCTCTACAGGGAACACCGGGGAGCTGTTTTTT
TRBV4-2	TRBJ2-1	.	.	CASSQMLLATEQFF	TGTGCCAGCAGCCAAATGCTACTAGCAACTGAGCAGTTCTTC
TRBV7-9	TRBJ2-2	many	.	CASSFSGRQSTGELFF	TGTGCCAGCAGCTTTTCGGGCCGGCAGTCCACCGGGGAGCTGTTTTTT
TRBV3-1	TRBJ1-1	.	.	CASSPLMVSNTEAFF	TGTGCCAGCAGCCCCCTGATGGTGTCGAACACTGAAGCTTTCTTT
TRBV7-2	TRBJ1-2	few	.	CASSSRYRQIYGYTF	TGTGCCAGCAGCTCACGGTATAGACAGATCTATGGCTACACCTTC
TRBV10-3	TRBJ1-1	few	TRBD1	CAIKNDRGNTEAFF	TGTGCCATCAAGAACGACAGGGGGAACACTGAAGCTTTCTTT
TRBV4-2	TRBJ1-2	many	.	CASSQDGSDDYGYTF	TGTGCCAGCAGCCAAGACGGCAGTGACGACTATGGCTACACCTTC
TRBV5-1	TRBJ2-7	many	TRBD2	CASSNSGAPYEQYF	TGCGCCAGCAGCAATAGCGGGGCCCCCTACGAGCAGTACTTC
TRBV5-1	TRBJ2-7	many	.	CASSLVNPGKLYEQYF	TGCGCCAGCAGCTTGGTGAACCCAGGGAAACTCTACGAGCAGTACTTC
TRBV20-1	TRBJ2-1	many	.	CSARDRSRGAFYNEQFF	TGCAGTGCTAGAGATCGTTCGAGGGGGGCGTTCTACAATGAGCAGTTCTTC
TRBV7-9	TRBJ1-1	.	.	CASSRPGENTEAFF	TGTGCCAGCAGCAGACCAGGGGAGAACACTGAAGCTTTCTTT
TRBV4-3	TRBJ1-6	.	.	CASSQEAGVSSYNSPLHF	TGCGCCAGCAGCCAAGAGGCCGGGGTGAGCTCCTATAATTCACCCCTCCACTTT
TRBV29-1	TRBJ1-2	few	TRBD1	CSVEDWTGANYGYTF	TGCAGCGTTGAAGATTGGACAGGGGCTAACTATGGCTACACCTTC